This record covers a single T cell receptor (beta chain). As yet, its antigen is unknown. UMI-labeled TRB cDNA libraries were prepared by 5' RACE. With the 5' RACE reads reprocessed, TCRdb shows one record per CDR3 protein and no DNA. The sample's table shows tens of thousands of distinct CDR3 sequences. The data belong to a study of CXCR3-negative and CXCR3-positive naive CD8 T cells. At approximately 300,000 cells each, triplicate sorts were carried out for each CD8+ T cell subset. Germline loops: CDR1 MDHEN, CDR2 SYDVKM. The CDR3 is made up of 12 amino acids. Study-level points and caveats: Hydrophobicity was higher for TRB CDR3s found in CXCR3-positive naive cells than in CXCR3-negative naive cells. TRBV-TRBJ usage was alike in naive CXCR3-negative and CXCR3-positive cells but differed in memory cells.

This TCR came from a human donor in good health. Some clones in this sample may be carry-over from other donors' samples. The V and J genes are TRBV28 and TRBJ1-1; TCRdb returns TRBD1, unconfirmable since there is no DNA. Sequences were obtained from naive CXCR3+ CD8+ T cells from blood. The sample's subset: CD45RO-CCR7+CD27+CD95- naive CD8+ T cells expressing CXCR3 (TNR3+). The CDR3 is CASSLDRNEAFF.